The rows below give T cell receptor beta chains drawn from one sample of a study of cytomegalovirus exposure and HLA in healthy donors. Using immunoSEQ multiplex PCR, the repertoire was profiled, and TCRdb retains in-frame clones only, with some absent. The sample records 220,000 or so clones, around 83% being singletons. What was sequenced was PBMCs. The receptors were gathered from a woman between 40 and 55 years old in good health and CMV-seronegative. CDR3s include the opening cysteine and the closing phenylalanine or tryptophan. A D gene is named only where the DNA matches it firmly. Clone size appears in some rows only: once, few, many, or a class for an expanded clone.

>15|TRBD2|TRBJ2-5|-|TRBV28
CASSLSLAGGQTQYF
TGTGCCAGCAGTTTATCGCTAGCGGGAGGACAGACCCAGTACTTC
>15|-|TRBJ2-5|-|TRBV2
CASKALGYSSETQYF
TGTGCCAGCAAGGCCCTCGGATATAGCTCGGAGACCCAGTACTTC
>13|-|TRBJ2-5|-|TRBV7-2
CASSPPGQETQYF
TGTGCCAGCAGCCCCCCCGGCCAAGAGACCCAGTACTTC
>13|-|TRBJ1-1|-|TRBV10-1
CASSDYPQSEAFF
TGCGCCAGCAGTGATTATCCACAATCCGAAGCTTTCTTT
>13|-|TRBJ2-7|-|TRBV7-9
CASSSTVSYEQYF
TGTGCCAGCAGTTCTACAGTCTCCTACGAGCAGTACTTC
>16|-|TRBJ2-1|-|TRBV21-1
CASSKGVESSYNEQFF
TGTGCCAGCAGCAAAGGTGTGGAGAGCTCCTACAATGAGCAGTTCTTC
>13|-|TRBJ1-2|-|TRBV7-8
CASSPQFSEGYTF
TGTGCCAGCAGCCCCCAGTTTTCGGAGGGCTACACCTTC
>15|-|TRBJ1-1|-|TRBV7-9
CASSRLGRTNTEAFF
TGTGCCAGCAGCCGACTGGGGCGGACGAACACTGAAGCTTTCTTT
>16|-|TRBJ2-3|-|TRBV9
CASSVVDRISTDTQYF
TGTGCCAGCAGCGTAGTAGACAGAATTAGCACAGATACGCAGTATTTT
>15|-|TRBJ1-2|-|TRBV6-5
CASGTARPLTYGYTF
TGTGCCAGCGGGACTGCGAGACCTCTCACCTATGGCTACACCTTC
>14|-|TRBJ1-1|-|TRBV30
CAWNPDTRNTEAFF
TGTGCCTGGAATCCGGACACAAGGAACACTGAAGCTTTCTTT
>18|TRBD2|TRBJ2-1|-|TRBV9
CASSPEGASGRAHNEQFF
TGTGCCAGCAGCCCGGAGGGGGCTAGCGGGAGGGCCCACAATGAGCAGTTCTTC
>14|-|TRBJ2-3|-|TRBV7-8
CASRGAQLTDTQYF
TGTGCCAGCCGGGGGGCCCAACTCACAGATACGCAGTATTTT
>11|-|TRBJ1-1|-|TRBV6-6
CASSSNRVAFF
TGTGCCAGCAGTTCGAACAGGGTAGCTTTCTTT
>16|-|TRBJ1-6|-|TRBV28
CASSPSGEYRNSPLHF
TGTGCCAGCAGTCCCTCCGGGGAGTACCGCAATTCACCCCTCCACTTT
>13|TRBD1|TRBJ2-7|-|TRBV5-4
CASSRDRTGEQYF
TGTGCCAGCAGCAGGGACAGGACGGGGGAGCAGTACTTC
>15|TRBD2|TRBJ2-2|-|TRBV19
CASAVAGGPTGELFF
TGTGCCAGTGCCGTAGCGGGAGGGCCTACCGGGGAGCTGTTTTTT
>14|TRBD2|TRBJ2-7|-|TRBV6-1
CASNVMPGGYEQYF
TGTGCCAGCAATGTTATGCCCGGGGGGTACGAGCAGTACTTC
>14|TRBD2|TRBJ2-1|few|TRBV5-1
CASSSGLGDNEQFF
TGCGCCAGCAGCTCGGGACTAGGAGACAATGAGCAGTTCTTC
>16|TRBD2|TRBJ2-1|-|TRBV4-2
CASSHEPAGGPNEQFF
TGTGCCAGCAGCCACGAACCAGCGGGAGGGCCGAATGAGCAGTTCTTC
>17|TRBD2|TRBJ2-5|-|TRBV5-1
CASSLASGRRYQETQYF
TGCGCCAGCAGCTTGGCTAGCGGGAGGCGATACCAAGAGACCCAGTACTTC
>16|-|TRBJ2-7|-|TRBV28
CASSTPGLKSSYEQYF
TGTGCCAGCAGTACCCCGGGACTGAAGAGCTCCTACGAGCAGTACTTC
>15|TRBD2|TRBJ2-7|-|TRBV10-3
CAISGTSGTLGEQYF
TGTGCCATCTCCGGGACTAGCGGGACCCTAGGCGAGCAGTACTTC
>14|-|TRBJ2-7|-|TRBV28
CASTTSGTVYEQYF
TGTGCCAGCACCACCAGCGGAACAGTCTACGAGCAGTACTTC
>14|TRBD1|TRBJ2-7|-|TRBV7-8
CASSFVQGADEQYF
TGTGCCAGCAGCTTTGTGCAGGGGGCAGACGAGCAGTACTTC
>15|-|TRBJ2-3|-|TRBV4-2
CASSQEGQAQGTQYF
TGTGCCAGCAGCCAAGAGGGCCAGGCTCAGGGTACGCAGTATTTT
>13|-|TRBJ2-1|once|TRBV27
CASSFQGPSEQFF
TGTGCCAGCAGTTTTCAGGGGCCAAGTGAGCAGTTCTTC
>16|TRBD2|TRBJ2-7|few|TRBV5-1
CASSPRTSGRSGEQYF
TGCGCCAGCAGCCCGAGGACTAGCGGGAGAAGTGGCGAGCAGTACTTC
>16|TRBD1|TRBJ2-7|-|TRBV19
CASSTGQRLTSYEQYF
TGTGCCAGTAGTACGGGACAGCGTTTGACCTCCTACGAGCAGTACTTC
>16|TRBD2|TRBJ2-3|-|TRBV2
CASSEGLAGGTDTQYF
TGTGCCAGCAGTGAGGGGCTAGCGGGGGGCACAGATACGCAGTATTTT
>16|TRBD1|TRBJ2-1|-|TRBV7-6
CASSLEGTGAANEQFF
TGTGCCAGCAGCTTAGAAGGGACAGGGGCGGCAAATGAGCAGTTCTTC
>14|-|TRBJ2-5|-|TRBV5-4
CASSLYRRQETQYF
TGTGCCAGCAGCTTGTACAGGCGCCAAGAGACCCAGTACTTC
>18|-|TRBJ2-3|-|TRBV19
CASSIDHLTATTGDTQYF
TGTGCCAGTAGTATAGATCACCTGACAGCTACGACCGGAGATACGCAGTATTTT
>16|TRBD2|TRBJ2-6|-|TRBV7-3
CASSLGGGSGANVLTF
TGTGCCAGCAGCTTAGGGGGGGGCTCTGGGGCCAACGTCCTGACTTTC
>15|-|TRBJ1-4|-|TRBV1
CTSSQDEGQDEKLFF
TGCACCAGCAGCCAAGATGAGGGACAGGATGAAAAACTGTTTTTT
>17|TRBD2|TRBJ2-1|-|TRBV4-1
CASSSPSEAGVGDEQFF
TGCGCCAGCAGCTCCCCCTCGGAAGCGGGAGTTGGGGATGAGCAGTTCTTC
>14|TRBD1|TRBJ2-3|-|TRBV7-3
CASSLDRDTDTQYF
TGTGCCAGCAGCTTAGACAGGGACACAGATACGCAGTATTTT
>15|-|TRBJ2-5|-|TRBV5-1
CASSHSQGSQETQYF
TGCGCCAGCAGCCATTCCCAGGGGAGCCAAGAGACCCAGTACTTC
>14|-|TRBJ1-6|once|TRBV30
CAWSAGYYNSPLHF
TGTGCCTGGAGTGCGGGATACTATAATTCACCCCTCCACTTT
>16|TRBD1|TRBJ1-4|few|TRBV5-4
CASSSERTGGHEKLFF
TGTGCCAGCAGCTCGGAGCGGACAGGGGGCCATGAAAAACTGTTTTTT
>15|TRBD2|TRBJ2-3|-|TRBV10-2
CASRKRETSTDTQYF
TGCGCCAGCCGAAAGCGGGAAACTAGCACAGATACGCAGTATTTT
>13|-|TRBJ2-7|-|TRBV27
CASSPRGRNEQYF
TGTGCCAGCAGTCCACGAGGTCGGAACGAGCAGTACTTC
>15|-|TRBJ2-7|-|TRBV6-6
CASTKGAGGAEEQYF
TGTGCCAGCACAAAGGGGGCGGGGGGCGCGGAAGAGCAGTACTTC
>15|-|TRBJ2-7|-|TRBV28
CASSSTTGSPYEQYF
TGTGCCAGCAGCAGTACCACAGGGTCTCCCTACGAGCAGTACTTC
>14|-|TRBJ1-1|-|TRBV11-3
CASSLGGSYTEAFF
TGTGCCAGCAGCTTGGGGGGTTCTTACACTGAAGCTTTCTTT
>18|TRBD1|TRBJ1-5|-|TRBV25-1
CASTFPGTGDYSNQPQHF
TGTGCCAGCACATTCCCCGGGACAGGAGATTATAGCAATCAGCCCCAGCATTTT
>16|TRBD1|TRBJ1-5|-|TRBV5-8
CASSSGDRNSNQPQHF
TGTGCCAGCAGCTCGGGGGACAGAAATAGCAATCAGCCCCAGCATTTT
>20|TRBD1|TRBJ1-2|-|TRBV6-4
CASSRSPQGSVGGVNYGYTF
TGTGCCAGCAGTCGGTCACCACAGGGGTCCGTGGGTGGCGTAAACTATGGCTACACCTTC
>15|-|TRBJ2-7|-|TRBV5-1
CASSLAGKEDHEQYF
TGCGCCAGCAGCTTGGCCGGAAAGGAGGACCACGAGCAGTACTTC
>14|-|TRBJ1-1|few|TRBV6-1
CASGRQKWAAEAFF
TGTGCCAGCGGTAGACAGAAGTGGGCCGCTGAAGCTTTCTTT
>15|-|TRBJ2-7|-|TRBV18
CASSPISGGNYEQYF
TGTGCCAGCTCACCAATCTCTGGGGGCAACTACGAGCAGTACTTC
>15|TRBD2|TRBJ2-1|-|TRBV2
CASSEREPSYNEQFF
TGTGCCAGCAGTGAGCGGGAGCCTTCCTACAATGAGCAGTTCTTC
>14|-|TRBJ1-1|-|TRBV28
CASSSPPLNTEAFF
TGTGCCAGCAGTTCCCCCCCGCTAAACACTGAAGCTTTCTTT
>11|-|TRBJ2-7|-|TRBV20-1
CSAPTGGEQYF
TGCAGTGCCCCGACAGGTGGGGAGCAGTACTTC